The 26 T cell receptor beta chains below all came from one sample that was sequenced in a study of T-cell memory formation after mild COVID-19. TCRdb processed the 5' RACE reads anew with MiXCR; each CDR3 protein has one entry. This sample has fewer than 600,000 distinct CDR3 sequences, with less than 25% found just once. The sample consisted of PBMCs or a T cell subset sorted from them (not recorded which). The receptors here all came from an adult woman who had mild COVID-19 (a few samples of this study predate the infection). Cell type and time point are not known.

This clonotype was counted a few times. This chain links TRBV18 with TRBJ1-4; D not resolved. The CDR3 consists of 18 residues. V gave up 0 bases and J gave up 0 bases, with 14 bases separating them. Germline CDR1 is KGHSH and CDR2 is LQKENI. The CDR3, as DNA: TGTGCCAGCTCACCACCTAAGCCGGGCCTCGCAACTAATGAAAAACTGTTTTTT. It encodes CASSPPKPGLATNEKLFF.

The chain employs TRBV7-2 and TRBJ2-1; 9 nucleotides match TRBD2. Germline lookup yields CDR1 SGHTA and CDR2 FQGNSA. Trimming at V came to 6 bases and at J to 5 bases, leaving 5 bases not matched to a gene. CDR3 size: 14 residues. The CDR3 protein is CASRVAGVHNEQFF. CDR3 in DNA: TGTGCCAGCAGGGTAGCGGGAGTACACAATGAGCAGTTCTTC.

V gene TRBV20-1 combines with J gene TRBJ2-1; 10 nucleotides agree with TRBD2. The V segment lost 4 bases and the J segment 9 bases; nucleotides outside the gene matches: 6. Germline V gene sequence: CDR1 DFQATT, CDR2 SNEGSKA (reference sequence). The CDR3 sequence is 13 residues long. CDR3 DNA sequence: TGCAGTGCTAAGGAAAGCGGGAGGGCTGAGCAGTTCTTC. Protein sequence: CSAKESGRAEQFF.

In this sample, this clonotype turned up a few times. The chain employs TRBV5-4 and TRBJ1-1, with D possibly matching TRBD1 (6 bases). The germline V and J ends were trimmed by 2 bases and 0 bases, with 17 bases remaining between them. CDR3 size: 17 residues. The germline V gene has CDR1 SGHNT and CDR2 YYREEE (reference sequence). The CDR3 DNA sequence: TGTGCCAGCAGCTTCGTCGGGGGCATAACAATGAACACTGAAGCTTTCTTT. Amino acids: CASSFVGGITMNTEAFF.

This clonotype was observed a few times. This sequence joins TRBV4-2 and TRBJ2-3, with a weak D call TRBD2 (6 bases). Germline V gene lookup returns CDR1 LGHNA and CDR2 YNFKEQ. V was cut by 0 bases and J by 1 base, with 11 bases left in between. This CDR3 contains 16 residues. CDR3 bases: TGTGCCAGCAGCCAAGATCGGGTAGCGGGCACAGATACGCAGTATTTT. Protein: CASSQDRVAGTDTQYF.

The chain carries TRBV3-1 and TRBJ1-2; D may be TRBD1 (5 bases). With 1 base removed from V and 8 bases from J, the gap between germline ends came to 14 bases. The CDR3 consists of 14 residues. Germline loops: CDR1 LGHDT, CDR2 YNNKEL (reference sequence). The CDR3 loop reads CASSQGLAGRGYTF. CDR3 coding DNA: TGTGCCAGCAGCCAAGGGTTGGCAGGGAGAGGCTACACCTTC.

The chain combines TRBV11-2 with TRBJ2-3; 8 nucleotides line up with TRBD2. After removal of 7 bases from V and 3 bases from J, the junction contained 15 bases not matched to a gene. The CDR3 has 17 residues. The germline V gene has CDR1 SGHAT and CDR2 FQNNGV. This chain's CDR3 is CASTSPWGVAGTDTQYF. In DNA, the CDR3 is TGTGCCAGCACCTCCCCCTGGGGGGTAGCGGGGACAGATACGCAGTATTTT.

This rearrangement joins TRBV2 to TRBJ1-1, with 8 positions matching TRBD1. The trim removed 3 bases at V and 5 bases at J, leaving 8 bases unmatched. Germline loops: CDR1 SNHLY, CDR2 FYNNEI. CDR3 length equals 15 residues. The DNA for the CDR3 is TGTGCCAGCAGTGAGACAGGGGCGAGAAAAACTGAAGCTTTCTTT. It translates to CASSETGARKTEAFF.

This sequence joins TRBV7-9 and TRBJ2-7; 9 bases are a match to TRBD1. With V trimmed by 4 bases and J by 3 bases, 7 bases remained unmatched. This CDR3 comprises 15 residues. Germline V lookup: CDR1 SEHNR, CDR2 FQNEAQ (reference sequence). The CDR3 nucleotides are TGTGCCAGCAGCTCGAGGACAGGGGCCATCTACGAGCAGTACTTC. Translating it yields CASSSRTGAIYEQYF.

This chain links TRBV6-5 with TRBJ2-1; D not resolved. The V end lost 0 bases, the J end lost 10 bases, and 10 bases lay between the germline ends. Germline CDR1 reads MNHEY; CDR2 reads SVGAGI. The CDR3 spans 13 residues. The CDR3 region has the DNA TGTGCCAGCAGTTACTCCGGGCGGCTCGAGCAGTTCTTC. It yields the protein CASSYSGRLEQFF.

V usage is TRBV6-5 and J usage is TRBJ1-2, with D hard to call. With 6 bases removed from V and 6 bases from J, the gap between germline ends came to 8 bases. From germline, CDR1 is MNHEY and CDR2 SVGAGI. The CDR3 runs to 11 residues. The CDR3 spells CASRAGHGYTF. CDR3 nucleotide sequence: TGTGCCAGCAGGGCGGGTCATGGCTACACCTTC.

Here the CDR3 reads CASSSGLAGEQETQYF. For the CDR3, the DNA is TGTGCCAGCAGCTCTGGACTAGCGGGGGAACAAGAGACCCAGTACTTC. The chain is built from TRBV5-8 and TRBJ2-5, with 13 bases matching TRBD2. This CDR3 is built from 16 residues. Germline lookup yields CDR1 SGHTS and CDR2 YDEGEE. J gave up 2 bases and V 3 bases, and 4 bases lay outside the gene matches.

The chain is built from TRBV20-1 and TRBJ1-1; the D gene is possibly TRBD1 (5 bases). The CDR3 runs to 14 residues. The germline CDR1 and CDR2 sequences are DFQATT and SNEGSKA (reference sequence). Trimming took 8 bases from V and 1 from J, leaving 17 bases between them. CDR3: CSPRSGTPNTEAFF. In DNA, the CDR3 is TGCAGTCCCCGATCCGGGACGCCGAACACTGAAGCTTTCTTT.

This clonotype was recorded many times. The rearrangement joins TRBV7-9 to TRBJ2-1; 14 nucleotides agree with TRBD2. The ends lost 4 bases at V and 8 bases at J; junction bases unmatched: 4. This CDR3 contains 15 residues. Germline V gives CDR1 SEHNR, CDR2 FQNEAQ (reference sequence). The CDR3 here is CASSSPGLAGDEQFF. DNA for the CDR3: TGTGCCAGCAGCTCGCCGGGACTAGCGGGAGATGAGCAGTTCTTC.

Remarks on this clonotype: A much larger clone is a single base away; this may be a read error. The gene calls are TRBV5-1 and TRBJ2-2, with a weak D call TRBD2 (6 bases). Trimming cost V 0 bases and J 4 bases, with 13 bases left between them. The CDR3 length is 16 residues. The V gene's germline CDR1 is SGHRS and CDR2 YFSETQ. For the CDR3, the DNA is TGCGCCAGCAGCTTGGAAGGAGGGTTGAGCACCGGGGAGCTGTTTTTT. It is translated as CASSLEGGLSTGELFF.

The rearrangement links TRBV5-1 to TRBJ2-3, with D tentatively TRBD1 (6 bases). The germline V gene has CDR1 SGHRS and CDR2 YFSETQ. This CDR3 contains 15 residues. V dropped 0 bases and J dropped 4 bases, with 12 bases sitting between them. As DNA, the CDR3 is TGCGCCAGCAGCTTGGACAGGGTGGGAGCAGATACGCAGTATTTT. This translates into CASSLDRVGADTQYF.

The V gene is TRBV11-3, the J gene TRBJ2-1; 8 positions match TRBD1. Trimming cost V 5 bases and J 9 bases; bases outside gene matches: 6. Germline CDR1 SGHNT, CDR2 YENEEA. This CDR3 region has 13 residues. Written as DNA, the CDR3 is TGTGCCAGCAGCACGGACAGGGTGCGTGAGCAGTTCTTC. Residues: CASSTDRVREQFF. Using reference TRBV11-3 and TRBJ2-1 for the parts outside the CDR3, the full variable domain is EAGVVQSPRYKIIEKKQPVAFWCNPISGHNTLYWYLQNLGQGPELLIRYENEEAVDDSQLPKDRFSAERLKGVDSTLKIQPAELGDSAVYLCASSTDRVREQFFGPGTRLTVL.

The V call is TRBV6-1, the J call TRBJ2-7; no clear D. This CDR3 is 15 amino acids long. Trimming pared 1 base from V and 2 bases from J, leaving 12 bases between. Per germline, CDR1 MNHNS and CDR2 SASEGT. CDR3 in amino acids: CASSEVSEPTYEQYF. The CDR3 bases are TGTGCCAGCAGTGAAGTGAGCGAACCTACCTACGAGCAGTACTTC.

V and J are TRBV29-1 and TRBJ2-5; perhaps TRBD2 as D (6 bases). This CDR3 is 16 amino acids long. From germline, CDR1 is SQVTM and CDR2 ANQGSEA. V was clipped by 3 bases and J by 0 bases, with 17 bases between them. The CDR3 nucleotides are TGCAGCGTTGATCCCAGCGGGCTGGGGTACCAAGAGACCCAGTACTTC. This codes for CSVDPSGLGYQETQYF.

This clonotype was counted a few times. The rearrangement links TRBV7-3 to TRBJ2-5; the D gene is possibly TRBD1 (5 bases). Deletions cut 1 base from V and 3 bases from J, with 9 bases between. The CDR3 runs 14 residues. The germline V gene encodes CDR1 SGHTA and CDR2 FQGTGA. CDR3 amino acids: CASSLRAREETQYF. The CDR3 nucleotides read TGTGCCAGCAGCTTAAGGGCCAGGGAAGAGACCCAGTACTTC. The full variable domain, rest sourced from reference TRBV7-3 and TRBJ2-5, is GAGVSQTPSNKVTEKGKYVELRCDPISGHTALYWYRQSLGQGPEFLIYFQGTGAADDSGLPNDRFFAVRPEGSVSTLKIQRTERGDSAVYLCASSLRAREETQYFGPGTRLLVL.

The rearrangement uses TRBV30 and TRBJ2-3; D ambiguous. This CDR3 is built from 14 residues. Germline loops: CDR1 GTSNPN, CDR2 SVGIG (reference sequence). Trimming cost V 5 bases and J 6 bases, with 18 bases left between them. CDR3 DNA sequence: TGTGCCTGGGCGGCAGGCTGGAGTACGGATACGCAGTATTTT. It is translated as CAWAAGWSTDTQYF.

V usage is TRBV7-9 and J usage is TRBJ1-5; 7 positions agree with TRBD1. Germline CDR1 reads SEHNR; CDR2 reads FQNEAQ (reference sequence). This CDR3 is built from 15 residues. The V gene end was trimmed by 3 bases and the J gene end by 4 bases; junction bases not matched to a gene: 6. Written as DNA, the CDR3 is TGTGCCAGCAGCTTGACAGGGTCCCCGAATCAGCCCCAGCATTTT. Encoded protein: CASSLTGSPNQPQHF.

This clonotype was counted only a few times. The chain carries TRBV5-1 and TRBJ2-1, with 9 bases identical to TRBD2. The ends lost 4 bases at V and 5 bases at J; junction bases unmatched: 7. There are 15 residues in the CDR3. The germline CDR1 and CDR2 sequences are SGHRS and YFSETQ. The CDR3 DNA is TGCGCCAGCAGCCCTAGGACTAGCGAGGACAATGAGCAGTTCTTC. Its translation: CASSPRTSEDNEQFF.

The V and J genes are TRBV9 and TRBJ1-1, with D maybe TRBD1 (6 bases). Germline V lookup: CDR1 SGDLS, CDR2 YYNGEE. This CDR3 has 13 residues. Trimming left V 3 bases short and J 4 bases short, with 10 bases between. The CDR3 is CASSADRITEAFF. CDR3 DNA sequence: TGTGCCAGCAGCGCCGACAGGATCACTGAAGCTTTCTTT.

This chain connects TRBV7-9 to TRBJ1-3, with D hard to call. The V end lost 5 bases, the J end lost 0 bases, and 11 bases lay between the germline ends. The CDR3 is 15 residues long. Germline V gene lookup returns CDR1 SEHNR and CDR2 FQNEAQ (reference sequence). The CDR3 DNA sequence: TGTGCCAGCAGCCCTGGACGGACCTCTGGAAACACCATATATTTT. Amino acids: CASSPGRTSGNTIYF.

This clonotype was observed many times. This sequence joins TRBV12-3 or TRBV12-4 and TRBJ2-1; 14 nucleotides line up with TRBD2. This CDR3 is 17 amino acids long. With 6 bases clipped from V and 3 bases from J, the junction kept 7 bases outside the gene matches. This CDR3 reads CASSRGLAGVGYNEQFF. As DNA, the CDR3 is TGTGCCAGCAGCCGGGGACTAGCGGGAGTAGGCTACAATGAGCAGTTCTTC.